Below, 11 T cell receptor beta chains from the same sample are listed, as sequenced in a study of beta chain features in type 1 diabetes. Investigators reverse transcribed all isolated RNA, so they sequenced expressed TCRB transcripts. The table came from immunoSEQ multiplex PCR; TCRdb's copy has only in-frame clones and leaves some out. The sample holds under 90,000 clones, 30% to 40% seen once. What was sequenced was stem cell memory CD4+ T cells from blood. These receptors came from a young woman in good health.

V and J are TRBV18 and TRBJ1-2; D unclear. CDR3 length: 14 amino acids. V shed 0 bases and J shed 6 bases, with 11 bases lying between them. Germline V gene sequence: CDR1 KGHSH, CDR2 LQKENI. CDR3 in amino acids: CASSPPTVYHGYTF. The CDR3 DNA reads TGTGCCAGCTCACCACCCACAGTCTATCATGGCTACACCTTC.

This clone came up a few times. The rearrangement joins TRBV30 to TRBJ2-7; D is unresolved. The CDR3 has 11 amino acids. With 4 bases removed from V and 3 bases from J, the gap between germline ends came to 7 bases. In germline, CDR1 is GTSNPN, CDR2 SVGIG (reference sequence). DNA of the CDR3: TGTGCCTGGAAAGCAAACTACGAGCAGTACTTC. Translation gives CAWKANYEQYF.

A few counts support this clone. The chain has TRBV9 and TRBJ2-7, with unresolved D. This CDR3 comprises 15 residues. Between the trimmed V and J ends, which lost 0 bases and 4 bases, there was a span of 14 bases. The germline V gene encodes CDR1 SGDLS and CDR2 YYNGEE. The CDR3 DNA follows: TGTGCCAGCAGCGTAGCTACTGGGCCGAATTACGAGCAGTACTTC. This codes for CASSVATGPNYEQYF.

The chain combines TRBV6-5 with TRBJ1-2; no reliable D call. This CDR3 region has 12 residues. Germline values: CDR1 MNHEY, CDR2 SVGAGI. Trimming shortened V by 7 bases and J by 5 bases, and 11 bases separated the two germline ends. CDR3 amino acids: CASTEEAYGYTF. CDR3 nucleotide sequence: TGTGCCAGCACTGAGGAGGCGTATGGCTACACCTTC.

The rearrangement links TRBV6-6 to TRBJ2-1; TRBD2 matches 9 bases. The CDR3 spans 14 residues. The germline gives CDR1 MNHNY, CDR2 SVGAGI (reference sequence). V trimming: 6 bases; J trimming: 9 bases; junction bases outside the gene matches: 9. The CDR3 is CASRRAGGDGEQFF. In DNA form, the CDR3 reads TGTGCCAGCAGGAGAGCGGGAGGAGACGGTGAGCAGTTCTTC.

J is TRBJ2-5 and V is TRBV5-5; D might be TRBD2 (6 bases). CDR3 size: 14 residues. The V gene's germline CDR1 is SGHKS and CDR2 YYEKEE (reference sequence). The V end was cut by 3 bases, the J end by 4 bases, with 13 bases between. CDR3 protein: CASSSLARGETQYF. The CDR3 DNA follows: TGTGCCAGCAGCTCCCTAGCGAGAGGAGAGACCCAGTACTTC.

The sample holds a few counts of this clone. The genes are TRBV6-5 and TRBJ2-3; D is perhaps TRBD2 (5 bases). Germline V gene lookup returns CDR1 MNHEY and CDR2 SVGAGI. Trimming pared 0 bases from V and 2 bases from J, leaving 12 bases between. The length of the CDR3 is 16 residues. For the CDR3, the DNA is TGTGCCAGCAGTTACTCGAGGACTTTCTTCACAGATACGCAGTATTTT. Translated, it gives CASSYSRTFFTDTQYF.

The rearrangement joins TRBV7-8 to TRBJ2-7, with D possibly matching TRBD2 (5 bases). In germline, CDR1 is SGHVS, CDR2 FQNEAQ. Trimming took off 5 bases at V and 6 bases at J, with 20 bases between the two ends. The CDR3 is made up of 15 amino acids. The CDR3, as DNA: TGTGCCAGCAGCAAGGGCCCCGGTGGAGGCCGCGAGCAGTACTTC. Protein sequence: CASSKGPGGGREQYF. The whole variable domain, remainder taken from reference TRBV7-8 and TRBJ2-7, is GAGVSQSPRYKVAKRGQDVALRCDPISGHVSLFWYQQALGQGPEFLTYFQNEAQLDKSGLPSDRFFAERPEGSVSTLKIQRTQQEDSAVYLCASSKGPGGGREQYFGPGTRLTVT.

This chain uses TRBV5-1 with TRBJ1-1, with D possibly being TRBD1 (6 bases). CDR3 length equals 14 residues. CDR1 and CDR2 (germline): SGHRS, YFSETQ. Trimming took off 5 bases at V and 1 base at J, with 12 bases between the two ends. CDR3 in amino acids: CASRGGLGNTEAFF. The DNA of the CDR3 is TGCGCCAGCAGGGGGGGGCTGGGGAACACTGAAGCTTTCTTT.

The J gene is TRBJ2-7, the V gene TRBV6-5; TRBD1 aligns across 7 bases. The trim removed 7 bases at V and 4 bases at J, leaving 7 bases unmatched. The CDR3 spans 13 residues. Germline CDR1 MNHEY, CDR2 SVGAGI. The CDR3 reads CASKGAGNYEQYF. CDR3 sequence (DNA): TGTGCCAGCAAGGGGGCAGGGAATTACGAGCAGTACTTC.

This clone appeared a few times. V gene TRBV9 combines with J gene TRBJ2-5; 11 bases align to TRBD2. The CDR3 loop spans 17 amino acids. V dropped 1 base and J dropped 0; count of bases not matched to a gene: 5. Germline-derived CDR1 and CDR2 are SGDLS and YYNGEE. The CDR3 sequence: CASSVTGTSGHQETQYF. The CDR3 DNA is TGTGCCAGCAGCGTAACCGGGACTAGCGGCCACCAAGAGACCCAGTACTTC.